Listed below are T cell receptor beta chains from one sample, sequenced in a study of CD4 T cells in relation to SARS-CoV-2 and coronaviruses. These receptors' targets are unknown. Clones were read by immunoSEQ multiplex PCR, and TCRdb kept only the in-frame ones, dropping some. Counted here are about 21,000 clones, over 70% occurring once; the ten biggest clones make up about 16%. Sequences were obtained from CD4+ T cells from PBMCs, cultured in vitro. The source of these receptors is a human donor in good health. Each CDR3 is given with its conserved first and last residue. D genes are given only for firm matches. Part of the rows lack a size; the others show once, few, many or a class for expanded clones.

V	size	D	J	CDR3	DNA
TRBV2	.	.	TRBJ1-1	CASIIVGSTEAFF	TGTGCCAGCATTATCGTCGGGAGCACTGAAGCTTTCTTT
TRBV27	.	.	TRBJ1-1	CASSFTRTTEAFF	TGTGCCAGCAGTTTTACCAGGACCACTGAAGCTTTCTTT
TRBV5-1	.	.	TRBJ2-5	CASSLGSGSETQYF	TGCGCCAGCAGCTTGGGGTCAGGGTCAGAGACCCAGTACTTC
TRBV2	few	TRBD2	TRBJ2-7	CASSTSTTGLAGNF	TGTGCCAGCAGTACCTCAACTACTGGACTAGCAGGAAACTTC
TRBV5-1	.	.	TRBJ2-5	CASSPIGRAETQYF	TGCGCCAGCAGCCCGATCGGGAGAGCTGAGACCCAGTACTTC
TRBV6-6	.	.	TRBJ1-1	CASSPFGTEAFF	TGTGCCAGCAGTCCGTTTGGCACTGAAGCTTTCTTT
TRBV11-2	.	.	TRBJ2-1	CASSLGTYNEQFF	TGTGCCAGCAGCTTAGGTACCTACAATGAGCAGTTCTTC
TRBV7-9	.	TRBD1	TRBJ2-7	CASRAPGQVNEQYF	TGTGCCAGCAGGGCACCGGGACAGGTAAACGAGCAGTACTTC
TRBV6-2/TRBV6-3	.	TRBD2	TRBJ2-7	CASSYVGGEQYF	TGTGCCAGCAGTTACGTGGGGGGGGAGCAGTACTTC
TRBV19	.	TRBD2	TRBJ2-1	CASSTSSGRARDEQFF	TGTGCCAGTAGTACTTCTAGCGGGAGGGCCAGGGATGAGCAGTTCTTC
TRBV24-1	.	.	TRBJ2-3	CATSPSEDTQYF	TGTGCCACCAGCCCGTCAGAGGATACGCAGTATTTT
TRBV18	.	TRBD2	TRBJ2-3	CASSRREGGTDTQYF	TGTGCCAGCTCACGACGGGAGGGGGGCACAGATACGCAGTATTTT
TRBV19	once	TRBD1	TRBJ2-7	CASRITADRAYEQYF	TGTGCCAGTCGAATCACAGCGGACAGGGCCTACGAGCAGTACTTC
TRBV29-1	.	TRBD1	TRBJ1-6	CSVGGQGSPLHF	TGCAGCGTCGGGGGACAGGGTTCACCCCTCCACTTT
TRBV9	.	.	TRBJ2-2	CASSITAINTGELFF	TGTGCCAGCAGCATTACAGCCATAAACACCGGGGAGCTGTTTTTT
TRBV19	.	TRBD1	TRBJ2-7	CASSSTGGNRGMYF	TGTGCCAGTAGCTCGACAGGGGGCAATCGGGGCATGTACTTC
TRBV10-2	few	.	TRBJ1-3	CASSDGGSGNTIYF	TGCGCCAGCAGTGACGGAGGCTCTGGAAACACCATATATTTT
TRBV7-3	.	.	TRBJ2-2	CASSYPDRLGNTGELFF	TGTGCCAGCAGCTACCCCGATCGACTAGGGAACACCGGGGAGCTGTTTTTT
TRBV7-7	.	TRBD2	TRBJ2-1	CASSPGLAVEQFF	TGTGCCAGCAGCCCAGGACTAGCGGTTGAGCAGTTCTTC
TRBV11-3	.	.	TRBJ2-1	CASSPRSGYNEQFF	TGTGCCAGCAGCCCTCGCAGCGGCTACAATGAGCAGTTCTTC
TRBV5-1	.	TRBD2	TRBJ2-7	CASSRGSSYEQYF	TGCGCCAGCAGCCGCGGGAGCTCCTACGAGCAGTACTTC
TRBV12-3/TRBV12-4	.	.	TRBJ1-2	CASTLGGLLGYTF	TGTGCCAGCACCCTTGGGGGCCTCCTTGGCTACACCTTC
TRBV30	.	.	TRBJ1-3	CAWSDWVSGNTIYF	TGTGCCTGGAGTGACTGGGTCTCTGGAAACACCATATATTTT
TRBV2	.	.	TRBJ2-1	CASSESVHNNEQFF	TGTGCCAGCAGTGAAAGTGTGCACAACAATGAGCAGTTCTTC
TRBV15	.	TRBD1	TRBJ2-3	CATSRNTGGSFTDTQYF	TGTGCCACCAGCAGAAACACAGGGGGAAGTTTTACAGATACGCAGTATTTT
TRBV27	.	.	TRBJ2-7	CASRDSSSYEQYF	TGTGCCAGCCGGGACTCTTCCTCCTACGAGCAGTACTTC
TRBV6-5	once	.	TRBJ1-1	CASSLGIGTEAFF	TGTGCCAGCAGTCTAGGGATAGGCACTGAAGCTTTCTTT
TRBV7-9	.	.	TRBJ2-2	CASSLAGSNTGELFF	TGTGCCAGCAGCTTAGCGGGCAGTAACACCGGGGAGCTGTTTTTT
TRBV11-2	.	.	TRBJ2-2	CASSLGQGTGELFF	TGTGCCAGCAGCTTAGGTCAGGGCACCGGGGAGCTGTTTTTT
TRBV27	.	TRBD1	TRBJ1-5	CASRPTGAMNQPQHF	TGTGCCAGCCGGCCGACAGGGGCCATGAATCAGCCCCAGCATTTT
TRBV3-1/TRBV3-2	.	TRBD2	TRBJ2-7	CASSSTPLAGGGEQYF	TGTGCCAGCAGCTCGACCCCACTAGCGGGAGGAGGTGAGCAGTACTTC
TRBV10-1	.	TRBD2	TRBJ2-1	CASSEGLGVFNEQFF	TGCGCCAGCAGTGAGGGACTAGGGGTGTTCAATGAGCAGTTCTTC
TRBV6-6	few	.	TRBJ1-1	CASISSYLNTEAFF	TGTGCCAGCATTAGCAGTTATCTGAACACTGAAGCTTTCTTT
TRBV11-2	.	TRBD1	TRBJ2-7	CASSSPRGRLYEQYF	TGTGCCAGCAGCTCCCCGAGGGGGCGCCTCTACGAGCAGTACTTC
TRBV27	.	TRBD1	TRBJ1-2	CASSYTGGLGYTF	TGTGCCAGCAGTTACACAGGGGGCCTGGGCTACACCTTC
TRBV12-3/TRBV12-4	.	.	TRBJ1-2	CASSAATVGYTF	TGTGCCAGCAGCGCTGCTACAGTCGGCTACACCTTC
TRBV19	.	.	TRBJ1-3	CASRAWDAGGNTIYF	TGTGCCAGTAGGGCCTGGGACGCTGGTGGAAACACCATATATTTT
TRBV12-5	.	.	TRBJ1-4	CASGLVRDGVATNEKLFF	TGTGCTAGTGGTTTGGTCCGGGACGGAGTTGCAACTAATGAAAAACTGTTTTTT
TRBV15	.	TRBD1	TRBJ1-1	CATSYPDRLTEAFF	TGTGCCACCAGTTACCCGGACAGGCTCACTGAAGCTTTCTTT
TRBV7-9	.	TRBD2	TRBJ2-3	CASRPLAGGVDTQYF	TGTGCCAGCAGACCTCTAGCGGGAGGTGTGGATACGCAGTATTTT
TRBV29-1	.	.	TRBJ1-3	CSVDPQGSGNTIYF	TGCAGCGTTGATCCCCAGGGCTCTGGAAACACCATATATTTT
TRBV7-2	.	TRBD2	TRBJ2-1	CASSTTGTSGSVEQFF	TGTGCCAGCAGCACCACCGGGACTAGCGGGAGTGTGGAGCAGTTCTTC
TRBV7-2	once	.	TRBJ2-2	CASSLGRPPTGELFF	TGTGCCAGCAGCTTAGGGCGACCTCCCACCGGGGAGCTGTTTTTT
TRBV13	.	.	TRBJ2-3	CASSAGHRNTQYF	TGTGCCAGCAGCGCCGGGCACCGCAATACGCAGTATTTT
TRBV5-1	few	.	TRBJ2-2	CASSLALGDTGELFF	TGCGCCAGCAGCTTGGCCTTGGGGGACACCGGGGAGCTGTTTTTT
TRBV7-9	.	.	TRBJ2-5	CASTSSETQYF	TGTGCCAGCACCTCTTCTGAGACCCAGTACTTC
TRBV5-1	.	TRBD2	TRBJ2-2	CASSRTSGRTGELFF	TGCGCCAGCAGCAGGACTAGCGGGAGAACCGGGGAGCTGTTTTTT
TRBV5-1	.	TRBD2	TRBJ2-2	CASSLEFSGRTGELFF	TGCGCCAGCAGCTTGGAATTTAGCGGGCGCACCGGGGAGCTGTTTTTT
TRBV2	.	.	TRBJ1-1	CASSDWMDTEAFF	TGTGCCAGCAGCGACTGGATGGACACTGAAGCTTTCTTT
TRBV19	.	.	TRBJ1-5	CASRYQFNQPQHF	TGTGCCAGTCGTTATCAGTTTAATCAGCCCCAGCATTTT
TRBV19	.	.	TRBJ1-2	CASSIERTNYGYTF	TGTGCCAGTAGTATAGAAAGGACTAACTATGGCTACACCTTC
TRBV10-1	few	TRBD1	TRBJ1-1	CASSEFHQGGTEAFF	TGCGCCAGCAGTGAGTTTCATCAGGGGGGCACTGAAGCTTTCTTT
TRBV15	.	TRBD2	TRBJ2-7	CATSRRTSGSYEQYF	TGTGCCACCAGCAGAAGGACTAGCGGCTCCTACGAGCAGTACTTC
TRBV25-1	.	.	TRBJ1-1	CASTAGNTEAFF	TGTGCCAGCACGGCCGGGAACACTGAAGCTTTCTTT
TRBV5-4	.	TRBD2	TRBJ2-3	CASSLGGGVTDTQYF	TGTGCCAGCAGCTTGGGGGGGGGAGTAACAGATACGCAGTATTTT
TRBV3-1/TRBV3-2	.	.	TRBJ1-4	CASTLGRGGEKLFF	TGTGCCAGCACTCTTGGCCGGGGGGGGGAAAAACTGTTTTTT
TRBV6-6	.	TRBD1	TRBJ2-7	CASSQTGHEQYF	TGTGCCAGCAGTCAGACAGGGCACGAGCAGTACTTC
TRBV20-1	.	TRBD2	TRBJ2-7	CSASATSGPGGEQYF	TGCAGTGCTAGTGCCACTAGCGGACCTGGGGGGGAGCAGTACTTC
TRBV10-3	.	.	TRBJ1-1	CATKRESMNTEAFF	TGTGCCACCAAGAGGGAGTCCATGAACACTGAAGCTTTCTTT
TRBV27	few	TRBD1	TRBJ1-4	CASSNRGLPNEKLFF	TGTGCCAGCAGTAACAGGGGGCTTCCTAATGAAAAACTGTTTTTT